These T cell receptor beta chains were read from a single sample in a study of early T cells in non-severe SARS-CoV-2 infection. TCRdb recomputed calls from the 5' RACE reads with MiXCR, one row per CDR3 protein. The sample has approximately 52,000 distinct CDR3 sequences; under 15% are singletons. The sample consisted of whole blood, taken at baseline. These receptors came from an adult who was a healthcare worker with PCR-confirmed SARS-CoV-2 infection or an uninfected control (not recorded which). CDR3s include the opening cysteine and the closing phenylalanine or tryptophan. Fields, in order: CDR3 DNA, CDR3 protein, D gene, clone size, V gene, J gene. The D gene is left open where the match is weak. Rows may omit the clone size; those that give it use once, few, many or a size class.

CDR3 DNA: TGCGCCAGCAGGCCGGTGGTTCAAGAGACCCAGTACTTC
CDR3 protein: CASRPVVQETQYF
D gene: NA
clone size: NA
V gene: TRBV10-1
J gene: TRBJ2-5

CDR3 DNA: TGTGCCAGCAGTTATGCTGGGGCTGGGGCCAACGTCCTGACTTTC
CDR3 protein: CASSYAGAGANVLTF
D gene: NA
clone size: many
V gene: TRBV27
J gene: TRBJ2-6

CDR3 DNA: TGCAGCGTTGAGTCTGGAGGGACCTACGAGCAGTACTTC
CDR3 protein: CSVESGGTYEQYF
D gene: NA
clone size: NA
V gene: TRBV29-1
J gene: TRBJ2-7

CDR3 DNA: TGTGCCAGCAGTTACTCCCGAACGACAGGCTGGGAGTTCTTC
CDR3 protein: CASSYSRTTGWEFF
D gene: NA
clone size: NA
V gene: TRBV6-5
J gene: TRBJ2-1

CDR3 DNA: TGTGCCAGCAGCTCTTTCTCGAGGGGTGATGAGCAGTTCTTC
CDR3 protein: CASSSFSRGDEQFF
D gene: NA
clone size: NA
V gene: TRBV11-2
J gene: TRBJ2-1

CDR3 DNA: TGTGCCAGCAGTGAGGAAAGCCAGGCTTTCAGGAACTTC
CDR3 protein: CASSEESQAFRNF
D gene: NA
clone size: many
V gene: TRBV6-1
J gene: TRBJ2-7

CDR3 DNA: TGTGCCAGCAGTTACCGCCTTAGTTACGAGCAGTACTTC
CDR3 protein: CASSYRLSYEQYF
D gene: NA
clone size: few
V gene: TRBV6-5
J gene: TRBJ2-7

CDR3 DNA: TGTGCCAGCAGCGGTTACGTCGGGACATTTCTCAATGAGCAGTTCTTC
CDR3 protein: CASSGYVGTFLNEQFF
D gene: NA
clone size: NA
V gene: TRBV3-1
J gene: TRBJ2-1

CDR3 DNA: TGCGCCAGCAGCCCACAGGGGCACAATCAGCCCCAGCATTTT
CDR3 protein: CASSPQGHNQPQHF
D gene: TRBD1
clone size: NA
V gene: TRBV10-2
J gene: TRBJ1-5

CDR3 DNA: TGTGCCAGCAGCTCGACAGGGATTGAAGCTTTCTTT
CDR3 protein: CASSSTGIEAFF
D gene: TRBD1
clone size: few
V gene: TRBV7-9
J gene: TRBJ1-1

CDR3 DNA: TGTGCTAGCAGCTTAACCCAGGGGAACACCGGGGAGCTGTTTTTT
CDR3 protein: CASSLTQGNTGELFF
D gene: NA
clone size: NA
V gene: TRBV7-7
J gene: TRBJ2-2

CDR3 DNA: TGCGCCAGCAGCCAAGAACCAGGATCCTACGAGCAGTACTTC
CDR3 protein: CASSQEPGSYEQYF
D gene: NA
clone size: few
V gene: TRBV4-1
J gene: TRBJ2-7

CDR3 DNA: TGTGCCAGCAGTTACCAGGGGTCCCTCGCGTACAATGAGCAGTTCTTC
CDR3 protein: CASSYQGSLAYNEQFF
D gene: NA
clone size: few
V gene: TRBV6-5
J gene: TRBJ2-1

CDR3 DNA: TGTGCCATCAGAGAGGGGGTCTCCTACGAGCAGTACTTC
CDR3 protein: CAIREGVSYEQYF
D gene: NA
clone size: NA
V gene: TRBV10-3
J gene: TRBJ2-7

CDR3 DNA: TGTGCCAGCTCACCGCGGGCAACCCAAGAGACCCAGTACTTC
CDR3 protein: CASSPRATQETQYF
D gene: NA
clone size: few
V gene: TRBV18
J gene: TRBJ2-5

CDR3 DNA: TGTGCCAGCAGCCAAGGGGCGAGCTCTGGGGCCAACGTCCTGACTTTC
CDR3 protein: CASSQGASSGANVLTF
D gene: NA
clone size: NA
V gene: TRBV6-4
J gene: TRBJ2-6

CDR3 DNA: TGTGCCAGCAGCTTAGACCCCATTATCGCGGAGTTCTTC
CDR3 protein: CASSLDPIIAEFF
D gene: NA
clone size: NA
V gene: TRBV11-2
J gene: TRBJ2-1

CDR3 DNA: TGCAGCGTTTACGGGGAGACTAGCGGGTACCAAGAGACCCAGTACTTC
CDR3 protein: CSVYGETSGYQETQYF
D gene: TRBD2
clone size: NA
V gene: TRBV29-1
J gene: TRBJ2-5

CDR3 DNA: TGTGCCAGCAGCTTATTTGGGGGGTCCCCCAATCAGCCCCAGCATTTT
CDR3 protein: CASSLFGGSPNQPQHF
D gene: NA
clone size: NA
V gene: TRBV11-2
J gene: TRBJ1-5

CDR3 DNA: TGTGCCAGCTCACCGGGCAGCGGCAGCCGTAGCAATCAGCCCCAGCATTTT
CDR3 protein: CASSPGSGSRSNQPQHF
D gene: NA
clone size: NA
V gene: TRBV18
J gene: TRBJ1-5

CDR3 DNA: TGTGCCAGCAGTCCCAGGGGAGGGGGCGCCAAAAACATTCAGTACTTC
CDR3 protein: CASSPRGGGAKNIQYF
D gene: NA
clone size: few
V gene: TRBV12-3/TRBV12-4
J gene: TRBJ2-4

CDR3 DNA: TGTGCCAGCAGTCCCCAGCGGGGGGGCTACGAGCAGTACTTC
CDR3 protein: CASSPQRGGYEQYF
D gene: TRBD2
clone size: few
V gene: TRBV12-3/TRBV12-4
J gene: TRBJ2-7

CDR3 DNA: TGTGCCAGCAGTGAGGGGAGGGCTAATGAAAAACTGTTTTTT
CDR3 protein: CASSEGRANEKLFF
D gene: NA
clone size: NA
V gene: TRBV2
J gene: TRBJ1-4

CDR3 DNA: TGTGCCAGCAGCTACCCTGGCGCAGATACGCAGTATTTT
CDR3 protein: CASSYPGADTQYF
D gene: NA
clone size: NA
V gene: TRBV7-2
J gene: TRBJ2-3

CDR3 DNA: TGTGCCAGCAGTTGGCGCCTCTCCTACAATGAGCAGTTCTTC
CDR3 protein: CASSWRLSYNEQFF
D gene: NA
clone size: few
V gene: TRBV2
J gene: TRBJ2-1

CDR3 DNA: TGTGCCACCAGCAGAGACTCAGGTTCCTACGAGCAGTACTTC
CDR3 protein: CATSRDSGSYEQYF
D gene: NA
clone size: NA
V gene: TRBV15
J gene: TRBJ2-7

CDR3 DNA: TGTGCCAGCTCACCAGGGGACAGGGGGGTCAATGAGCAGTTCTTC
CDR3 protein: CASSPGDRGVNEQFF
D gene: TRBD1
clone size: few
V gene: TRBV18
J gene: TRBJ2-1

CDR3 DNA: TGTGCCAGCAGGTCAGGGGGCGCCGATACTGAAGCTTTCTTT
CDR3 protein: CASRSGGADTEAFF
D gene: TRBD1
clone size: few
V gene: TRBV12-3/TRBV12-4
J gene: TRBJ1-1

CDR3 DNA: TGTGCCAGCAGTTTAGTAGGGGGCACTGAAGCTTTCTTT
CDR3 protein: CASSLVGGTEAFF
D gene: NA
clone size: NA
V gene: TRBV12-3/TRBV12-4
J gene: TRBJ1-1

CDR3 DNA: TGCGCCAGCAGTTTCAACACAGATACGCAGTATTTT
CDR3 protein: CASSFNTDTQYF
D gene: NA
clone size: few
V gene: TRBV5-1
J gene: TRBJ2-3

CDR3 DNA: TGTGCCATCAGTGAGTCGGTTGCAACTAATGAAAAACTGTTTTTT
CDR3 protein: CAISESVATNEKLFF
D gene: NA
clone size: many
V gene: TRBV10-3
J gene: TRBJ1-4

CDR3 DNA: TGTGCCAGCAGTGACGCTAGCGGGGGGTACAATGAGCAGTTCTTC
CDR3 protein: CASSDASGGYNEQFF
D gene: TRBD2
clone size: many
V gene: TRBV6-4
J gene: TRBJ2-1

CDR3 DNA: TGTGCCAGCAGCTTTGTCCTAGCGGGAGCTGTGACCCAGTACTTC
CDR3 protein: CASSFVLAGAVTQYF
D gene: TRBD2
clone size: NA
V gene: TRBV7-9
J gene: TRBJ2-5

CDR3 DNA: TGCGCCAGCAGCTCTAACCCACCGGGACTAGGTGCCGGCAATGAGCAGTTCTTC
CDR3 protein: CASSSNPPGLGAGNEQFF
D gene: TRBD2
clone size: NA
V gene: TRBV5-1
J gene: TRBJ2-1

CDR3 DNA: TGTGCCAGCAGCCGGGGGGCAGATACGCAGTATTTT
CDR3 protein: CASSRGADTQYF
D gene: TRBD2
clone size: few
V gene: TRBV7-3
J gene: TRBJ2-3

CDR3 DNA: TGTGCCAGCCGCACCTACCCGCGGGCAGGGGTCCGGTTGGCTGAAGCTTTCTTT
CDR3 protein: CASRTYPRAGVRLAEAFF
D gene: NA
clone size: NA
V gene: TRBV12-3/TRBV12-4
J gene: TRBJ1-1